The rows below give T cell receptor beta chains drawn from one sample of a study of blood T cell repertoires in COVID-19. Method: immunoSEQ multiplex PCR; TCRdb's copy keeps in-frame clones and lacks some. Here the sample spans about 150,000 clones, under 95% being singletons. The sequenced material came from peripheral blood. These receptors were taken from a man aged 50 or older with acute or convalescent COVID-19. The CDR3 runs from the conserved cysteine through the conserved F or W. Fields, in order: D gene, V gene, clone size, J gene, CDR3 protein, CDR3 DNA. A D gene is named only where the DNA matches it firmly. Clone sizes are given selectively: once, few, many, or a class where the clone is expanded.

>TRBD1|TRBV25-1|.|TRBJ1-1
CASQRQGNTEAFF
TGTGCCAGCCAAAGACAGGGGAACACTGAAGCTTTCTTT
>.|TRBV3-1/TRBV3-2|.|TRBJ1-1
CASSHKTEAFF
TGTGCCAGCAGCCATAAAACTGAAGCTTTCTTT
>TRBD2|TRBV27|.|TRBJ2-3
CASSLGLAGGNLLTQYF
TGTGCCAGCAGTCTAGGGCTAGCGGGGGGCAATTTGCTTACGCAGTATTTT
>.|TRBV27|.|TRBJ1-2
CASSLDTSYGYTF
TGTGCCAGCAGCTTAGACACGAGCTATGGCTACACCTTC
>TRBD2|TRBV9|.|TRBJ2-1
CASSAGLAVSYNEQFF
TGTGCCAGCAGCGCGGGACTAGCGGTCTCCTACAATGAGCAGTTCTTC
>.|TRBV27|.|TRBJ2-1
CASSLSAQGLVNEQFF
TGTGCCAGCAGTTTATCTGCACAGGGATTAGTCAATGAGCAGTTCTTC
>.|TRBV27|.|TRBJ2-7
CASSWRGTGLSSYEQYF
TGTGCCAGCAGCTGGCGGGGGACAGGACTGAGCTCCTACGAGCAGTACTTC
>.|TRBV6-2/TRBV6-3|.|TRBJ1-5
CASSYFQGNQPQHF
TGTGCCAGCAGTTATTTTCAGGGCAATCAGCCCCAGCATTTT
>.|TRBV13|once|TRBJ1-1
CASSPWRGVGSAFF
TGTGCCAGCAGCCCCTGGCGGGGTGTGGGGTCGGCTTTCTTT
>.|TRBV30|.|TRBJ1-3
CAWSVTSGNTIYF
TGTGCCTGGAGTGTGACTTCTGGAAACACCATATATTTT
>TRBD2|TRBV27|.|TRBJ2-7
CASSLNAGGYEQYF
TGTGCCAGCAGTTTAAATGCGGGAGGGTACGAGCAGTACTTC
>TRBD2|TRBV7-2|.|TRBJ2-1
CASSNRLAGTNEQFF
TGTGCCAGCAGCAACAGACTAGCGGGGACTAATGAGCAGTTCTTC
>.|TRBV27|few|TRBJ1-1
CASSPILTGLNTEAFF
TGTGCCAGCAGTCCGATACTGACAGGTCTGAACACTGAAGCTTTCTTT
>.|TRBV24-1|.|TRBJ2-7
CATSDNGGLTYEQYF
TGTGCCACCAGTGATAATGGGGGACTTACCTACGAGCAGTACTTC
>.|TRBV10-3|.|TRBJ1-2
CAISESGTNVDGYTF
TGTGCCATCAGTGAGAGCGGGACAAACGTCGATGGCTACACCTTC
>.|TRBV5-6|.|TRBJ2-1
CASSLSGIDEQFF
TGTGCCAGCAGCTTATCCGGGATTGATGAGCAGTTCTTC
>.|TRBV29-1|.|TRBJ2-1
CSVTGLGSYNEQFF
TGCAGCGTTACTGGCCTAGGCTCCTACAATGAGCAGTTCTTC
>.|TRBV13|.|TRBJ2-7
CASSASLVYEQYF
TGTGCCAGCAGCGCGTCCCTCGTCTACGAGCAGTACTTC
>.|TRBV30|.|TRBJ1-2
CAWGGALRFGFGYTF
TGTGCCTGGGGGGGGGCTCTGCGTTTTGGATTTGGCTACACCTTC
>.|TRBV7-6|.|TRBJ1-2
CASSLGSGGYGYTF
TGTGCCAGCAGCTTAGGGTCCGGGGGCTATGGCTACACCTTC
>.|TRBV6-6|.|TRBJ1-5
CASSYSTGRHYQPQHF
TGTGCCAGCAGTTACTCGACAGGCAGACACTATCAGCCCCAGCATTTT
>.|TRBV3-1/TRBV3-2|.|TRBJ2-2
CASSQDLLAGAGGELFF
TGTGCCAGCAGCCAAGATCTTCTGGCAGGGGCGGGCGGGGAGCTGTTTTTT
>TRBD1|TRBV28|.|TRBJ1-2
CASSPPGWTGDFGYTF
TGTGCCAGCAGCCCGCCGGGTTGGACAGGGGATTTCGGCTACACCTTC
>.|TRBV12-3/TRBV12-4|.|TRBJ2-5
CASSLVGMETQYF
TGTGCCAGCAGTTTGGTCGGGATGGAGACCCAGTACTTC
>TRBD1|TRBV29-1|.|TRBJ1-4
CSVAGTGNEKLFF
TGCAGCGTGGCCGGGACAGGAAATGAAAAACTGTTTTTT
>.|TRBV27|once|TRBJ2-1
CASTRGRGLNYNEQFF
TGTGCCAGCACCCGAGGGCGTGGACTCAACTACAATGAGCAGTTCTTC
>.|TRBV12-3/TRBV12-4|.|TRBJ2-2
CASSFTNTGELFF
TGTGCCAGCAGTTTTACGAACACCGGGGAGCTGTTTTTT
>TRBD1|TRBV27|.|TRBJ2-3
CASSLYRGRSTDTQYF
TGTGCCAGCAGTTTGTACAGGGGACGGAGCACAGATACGCAGTATTTT
>TRBD1|TRBV5-1|.|TRBJ1-2
CASSVGQGALGYTF
TGCGCCAGCAGCGTGGGACAGGGGGCGCTTGGCTACACCTTC
>.|TRBV5-4|.|TRBJ1-2
CASSQNRDYGYTF
TGTGCCAGCAGCCAAAACCGGGACTATGGCTACACCTTC
>.|TRBV29-1|.|TRBJ2-7
CSVTRDYEQYF
TGCAGCGTAACCAGGGACTACGAGCAGTACTTC
>.|TRBV6-5|.|TRBJ2-2
CASRLQGNTGELFF
TGTGCCAGCAGGTTACAGGGCAACACCGGGGAGCTGTTTTTT